Below are 15 T cell receptor beta chains sequenced from a single sample in a study of blood T cells in healthy people across ages. A sample-barcoded 5' primer and a J-beta primer mix were used in a second PCR of roughly 6 to 12 cycles. TCRdb re-derived calls from the 5' RACE reads in MiXCR, one entry per CDR3 protein. The sample contains about 640,000 distinct CDR3 sequences, about 53% of which appear only once. Sequencing used blood. These receptors were collected from a man in his fifties or sixties in good health.

The V and J genes are TRBV4-1 and TRBJ1-1; D ambiguous. The V end was cut by 4 bases, the J end by 5 bases, with 17 bases between. Germline V gives CDR1 MGHRA, CDR2 YSYEKL. This CDR3 is built from 15 residues. CDR3 sequence reads: CASSPVGSGKTEAFF. Written as DNA, the CDR3 is TGCGCCAGCAGCCCAGTCGGTTCTGGGAAGACTGAAGCTTTCTTT.

The chain combines TRBV7-9 with TRBJ2-5, with D uncertain. Germline CDR1 reads SEHNR; CDR2 reads FQNEAQ (reference sequence). Trimming took off 5 bases at V and 4 bases at J, with 8 bases between the two ends. The length of the CDR3 is 12 residues. The CDR3 DNA is TGTGCCAGCAGCCCCGCGTCAGAGACCCAGTACTTC. Residues: CASSPASETQYF.

This clonotype was observed a few times. The chain joins TRBV5-1 to TRBJ2-3, with 11 bases fitting TRBD2. With 0 bases clipped from V and 2 bases from J, the junction kept 2 bases outside the gene matches. CDR1 and CDR2 from the germline V gene are SGHRS and YFSETQ. The CDR3 has 16 residues. The CDR3 nucleotides are TGCGCCAGCAGCTTGGTGACTAGCGGGGCCACAGATACGCAGTATTTT. Its protein is CASSLVTSGATDTQYF.

Turning to this clonotype: A junction end diverges from the germline sequence, so it may reflect a read error. V and J are TRBV7-9 and TRBJ2-5, with D uncertain. This CDR3 spans 11 amino acids. Germline assignment: CDR1 SEHNR and CDR2 FQNEAQ (reference sequence). The CDR3 nucleotides read TGTACCAGCAGCCCCGGAGAGACCCAGTACTTC. Translating it yields CTSSPGETQYF.

The chain employs TRBV18 and TRBJ1-1; 8 nucleotides align to TRBD1. The CDR3 contains 14 residues. Germline V CDR1 and CDR2: KGHSH, LQKENI. V trimming: 3 bases; J trimming: 3 bases; junction bases outside the gene matches: 3. CDR3 DNA: TGTGCCAGCTCACCCAGGGGACAGGACACTGAAGCTTTCTTT. It is translated as CASSPRGQDTEAFF. The full variable domain, in which reference TRBV18 and TRBJ1-1 provide the parts outside the CDR3, is NAGVMQNPRHLVRRRGQEARLRCSPMKGHSHVYWYRQLPEEGLKFMVYLQKENIIDESGMPKERFSAEFPKEGPSILRIQQVVRGDSAAYFCASSPRGQDTEAFFGQGTRLTVV.

The V and J genes are TRBV3-1 and TRBJ2-6, with 8 positions matching TRBD1. CDR3 size: 17 residues. Germline V gives CDR1 LGHDT, CDR2 YNNKEL (reference sequence). The junction had 4 bases not matched to a gene; V was cut back by 0 bases and J by 3 bases. CDR3 coding DNA: TGTGCCAGCAGCCAAGAAGCAGGGGGCGTTGGGGCCAACGTCCTGACTTTC. Its translation is CASSQEAGGVGANVLTF.

The chain carries TRBV20-1 and TRBJ1-5; 8 nucleotides line up with TRBD1. Germline V gene lookup returns CDR1 DFQATT and CDR2 SNEGSKA (reference sequence). CDR3 length equals 16 residues. Trimming at V came to 5 bases and at J to 1 base, leaving 10 bases not matched to a gene. CDR3 coding DNA: TGCAGTGCTCGCAGACCGGGACAGGCAAGCAATCAGCCCCAGCATTTT. It translates to CSARRPGQASNQPQHF.

The gene calls are TRBV3-1 and TRBJ2-7; D perhaps matches TRBD1 (5 bases). The ends were cut back, 2 bases at V and 4 bases at J, with 9 bases in the middle. The CDR3 consists of 13 residues. Germline V gene sequence: CDR1 LGHDT, CDR2 YNNKEL (reference sequence). This chain's CDR3 is CASSQRSGYEQYF. DNA of the CDR3: TGTGCCAGCAGCCAAAGGTCAGGGTACGAGCAGTACTTC.

The chain carries TRBV9 and TRBJ2-5, with TRBD2 matching 7 bases. V trimming: 2 bases; J trimming: 1 base; junction bases outside the gene matches: 8. The CDR3 has 16 residues. Germline V gene lookup returns CDR1 SGDLS and CDR2 YYNGEE. CDR3 coding DNA: TGTGCCAGCAGCGTTGGGCGGGGGAAGACCCAAGAGACCCAGTACTTC. This gives the protein CASSVGRGKTQETQYF.

V usage is TRBV18 and J usage is TRBJ2-7, with D uncertain. Germline assignment: CDR1 KGHSH and CDR2 LQKENI. The CDR3 runs to 13 residues. Deletions cut 3 bases from V and 2 bases from J, with 8 bases between. The CDR3 protein is CASSPDGTYEQYF. CDR3 bases: TGTGCCAGCTCACCCGACGGAACCTACGAGCAGTACTTC.

The chain carries TRBV16 and TRBJ1-2; D is ambiguous. Trimming shortened V by 4 bases and J by 8 bases, and 11 bases separated the two germline ends. The CDR3 consists of 12 residues. Germline V gene sequence: CDR1 KGHSY, CDR2 FQNENV. Here the CDR3 DNA reads TGTGCCAGCAGCCCCCCCGGTTCCGGCTACACCTTC. Protein: CASSPPGSGYTF.

This clonotype has just one count. This chain joins TRBV19 and TRBJ2-5; D may be TRBD1 (5 bases). V was pared by 5 bases and J by 5 bases, with 18 bases between. Germline V gene lookup returns CDR1 LNHDA and CDR2 SQIVND (reference sequence). This CDR3 is 15 amino acids long. CDR3 residues: CASSEQGADDETQYF. The CDR3 coding sequence is TGTGCCAGTAGTGAGCAGGGTGCTGACGACGAGACCCAGTACTTC.

This clonotype came up many times. The gene calls are TRBV29-1 and TRBJ2-1, with TRBD2 identical over 12 bases. Germline values: CDR1 SQVTM, CDR2 ANQGSEA. This CDR3 region has 15 residues. Unmatched junction bases numbered 0, after V lost 1 base and J lost 2 bases. The CDR3 DNA is TGCAGCGTTGAAGGGACTAGCGGGGCCTACAATGAGCAGTTCTTC. Translating gives CSVEGTSGAYNEQFF.

The chain combines TRBV29-1 with TRBJ1-5; a possible D gene is TRBD1 (5 bases). Germline V lookup: CDR1 SQVTM, CDR2 ANQGSEA. The CDR3 extends over 14 amino acids. V was pared by 5 bases and J by 4 bases, with 15 bases between. The CDR3 DNA sequence: TGCAGCGTTTCATCCGGGACGGCGAATCAGCCCCAGCATTTT. This sequence encodes CSVSSGTANQPQHF.

The sample holds a few counts of this clonotype. The chain combines TRBV20-1 with TRBJ2-5; D is perhaps TRBD2 (6 bases). The CDR3 is made up of 13 amino acids. Trimming took 1 base from V and 5 from J, leaving 11 bases between them. Germline V lookup: CDR1 DFQATT, CDR2 SNEGSKA (reference sequence). The CDR3 is CSARVEGSETQYF. DNA of the CDR3: TGCAGTGCTAGAGTGGAGGGAAGCGAGACCCAGTACTTC.